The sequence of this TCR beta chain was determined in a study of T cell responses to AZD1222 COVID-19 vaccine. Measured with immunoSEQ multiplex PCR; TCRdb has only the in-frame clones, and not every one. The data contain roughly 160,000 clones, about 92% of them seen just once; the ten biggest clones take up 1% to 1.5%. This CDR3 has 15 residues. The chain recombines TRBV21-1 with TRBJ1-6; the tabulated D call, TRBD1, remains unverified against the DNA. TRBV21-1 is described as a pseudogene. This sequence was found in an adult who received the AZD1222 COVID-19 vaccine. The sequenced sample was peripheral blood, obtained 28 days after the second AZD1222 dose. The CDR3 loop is CASSKDDRGRSPLHF. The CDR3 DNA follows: TGTGCCAGCAGCAAAGATGACAGGGGGAGGTCACCCCTCCACTTT.